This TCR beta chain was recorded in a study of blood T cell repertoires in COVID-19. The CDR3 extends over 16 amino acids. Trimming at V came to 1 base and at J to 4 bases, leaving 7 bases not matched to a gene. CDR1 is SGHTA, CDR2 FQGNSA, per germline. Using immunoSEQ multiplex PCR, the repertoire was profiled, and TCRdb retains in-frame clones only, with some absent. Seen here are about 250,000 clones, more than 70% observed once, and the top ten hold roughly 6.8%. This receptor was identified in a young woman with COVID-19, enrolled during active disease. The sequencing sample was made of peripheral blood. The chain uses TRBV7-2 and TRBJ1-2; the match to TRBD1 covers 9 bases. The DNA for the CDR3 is TGTGCCAGCAGCTTAGAATACAGGGGGCAGGGCTATGGCTACACCTTC. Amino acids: CASSLEYRGQGYGYTF.